In its sample, the clone carrying this T cell receptor beta chain was seen a few times. TCRdb's table, derived via immunoSEQ multiplex PCR, lists solely in-frame clones and lacks some. In the table there are 55,000 to 70,000 clones, 60% to 85% of which are singletons. As to time point: baseline, week 1 (first vaccination visit). As for treatment: pre-vaccination baseline after standard-of-care therapy. This specimen belongs to a study of a mutant IDH1 vaccine in newly diagnosed glioma. Sequenced here: PBMCs, sampled from a glioma patient treated with radiotherapy, temozolomide or both. This sequence was found in a man aged 50 to 59 with glioma.

CDR3 bases: TGTGCCAGCAGCTTAAACTTGCGGGACATTCAGTACTTC. Protein product: CASSLNLRDIQYF. The chain couples TRBV7-3 to TRBJ2-4; possible D gene TRBD2, 5 bases. Per the germline V gene, CDR1 is SGHTA and CDR2 is FQGTGA. This CDR3 region has 13 residues. V was shortened by 1 base and J by 8 bases, with 9 bases between the two germline ends.